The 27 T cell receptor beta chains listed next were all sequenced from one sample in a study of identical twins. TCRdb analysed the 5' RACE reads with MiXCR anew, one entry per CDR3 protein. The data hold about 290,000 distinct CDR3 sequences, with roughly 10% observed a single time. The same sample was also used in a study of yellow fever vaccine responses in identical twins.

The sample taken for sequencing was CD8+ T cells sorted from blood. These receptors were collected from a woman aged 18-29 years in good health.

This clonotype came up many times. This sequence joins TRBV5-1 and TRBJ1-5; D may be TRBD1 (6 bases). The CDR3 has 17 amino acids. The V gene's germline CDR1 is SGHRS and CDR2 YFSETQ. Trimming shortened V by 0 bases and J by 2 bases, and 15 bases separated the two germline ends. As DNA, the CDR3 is TGCGCCAGCAGCTTGGCCGGGCCGACAGGAGGCAATCAGCCCCAGCATTTT. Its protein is CASSLAGPTGGNQPQHF.

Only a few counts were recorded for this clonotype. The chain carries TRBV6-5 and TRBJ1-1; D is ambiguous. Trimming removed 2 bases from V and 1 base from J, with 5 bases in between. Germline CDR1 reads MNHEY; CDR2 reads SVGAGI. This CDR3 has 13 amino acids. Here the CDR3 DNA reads TGTGCCAGCAGTTACGGAACGAACACTGAAGCTTTCTTT. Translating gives CASSYGTNTEAFF.

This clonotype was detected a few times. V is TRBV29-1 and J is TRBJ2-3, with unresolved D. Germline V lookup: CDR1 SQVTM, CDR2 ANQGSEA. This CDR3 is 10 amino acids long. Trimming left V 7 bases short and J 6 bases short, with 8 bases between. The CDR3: CSAEVDTQYF. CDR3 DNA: TGCAGCGCTGAGGTGGATACGCAGTATTTT.

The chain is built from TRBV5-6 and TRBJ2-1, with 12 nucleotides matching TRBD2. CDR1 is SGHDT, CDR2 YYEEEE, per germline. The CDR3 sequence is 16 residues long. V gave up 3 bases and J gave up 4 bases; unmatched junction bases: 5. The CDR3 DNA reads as TGTGCCAGCAGCTCCAGACTAGCGGGGGCGTACAATGAGCAGTTCTTC. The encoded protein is CASSSRLAGAYNEQFF.

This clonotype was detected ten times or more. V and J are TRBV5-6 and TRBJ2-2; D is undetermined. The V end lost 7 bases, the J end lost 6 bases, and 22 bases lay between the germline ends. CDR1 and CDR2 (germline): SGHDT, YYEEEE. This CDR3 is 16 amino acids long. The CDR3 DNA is TGTGCCAGCGCCAAAGGTCCTGTCGGCAGCGCCGGGGAGCTGTTTTTT. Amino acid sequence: CASAKGPVGSAGELFF.

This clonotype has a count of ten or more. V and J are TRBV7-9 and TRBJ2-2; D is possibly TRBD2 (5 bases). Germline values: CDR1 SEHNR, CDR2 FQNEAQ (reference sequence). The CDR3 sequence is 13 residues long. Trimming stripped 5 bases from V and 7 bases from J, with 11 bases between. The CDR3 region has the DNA TGTGCCAGCAGCCCGAGGACTGACGGGGAGCTGTTTTTT. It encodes CASSPRTDGELFF.

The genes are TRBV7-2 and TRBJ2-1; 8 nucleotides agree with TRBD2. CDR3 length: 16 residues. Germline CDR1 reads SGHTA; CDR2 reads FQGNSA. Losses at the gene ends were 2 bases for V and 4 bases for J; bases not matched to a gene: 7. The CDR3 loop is CASSLTGLAGYNEQFF. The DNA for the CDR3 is TGTGCCAGCAGCTTAACCGGGCTAGCGGGTTACAATGAGCAGTTCTTC.

DNA of the CDR3: TGTGCCACCAGCAGAGTTACGGGACACCGACAGCCCCAGCATTTT. Translating it yields CATSRVTGHRQPQHF. The rearrangement uses TRBV15 and TRBJ1-5; perhaps TRBD1 as D (6 bases). This CDR3 has 15 residues. From germline, CDR1 is LNHNV and CDR2 YYDKDF (reference sequence). V was trimmed by 1 base and J by 7 bases, leaving 14 bases between them.

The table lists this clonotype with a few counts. CDR3 residues: CASSARIHEKLFF. The CDR3 DNA reads as TGTGCCAGCAGTGCCCGGATACATGAAAAACTGTTTTTT. This chain connects TRBV27 to TRBJ1-4; no definite D call. This CDR3 spans 13 amino acids. The V gene lost 5 bases and the J gene lost 6 bases, with 10 bases spanning the gap. The V gene's germline CDR1 is MNHEY and CDR2 SMNVEV (reference sequence).

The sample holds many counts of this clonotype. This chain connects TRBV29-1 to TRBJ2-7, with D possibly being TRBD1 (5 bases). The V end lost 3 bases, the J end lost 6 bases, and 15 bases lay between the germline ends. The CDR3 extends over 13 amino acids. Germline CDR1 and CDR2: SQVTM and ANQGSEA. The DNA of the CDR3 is TGCAGCGTTGAGGGAACCGACAGTCCCGAGCAGTACTTC. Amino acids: CSVEGTDSPEQYF.

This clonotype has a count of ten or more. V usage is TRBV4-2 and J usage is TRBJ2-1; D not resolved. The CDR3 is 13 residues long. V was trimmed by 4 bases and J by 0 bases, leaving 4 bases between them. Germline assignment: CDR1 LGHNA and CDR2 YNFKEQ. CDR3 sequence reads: CASSPGSYNEQFF. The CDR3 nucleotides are TGTGCCAGCAGCCCCGGCTCCTACAATGAGCAGTTCTTC.

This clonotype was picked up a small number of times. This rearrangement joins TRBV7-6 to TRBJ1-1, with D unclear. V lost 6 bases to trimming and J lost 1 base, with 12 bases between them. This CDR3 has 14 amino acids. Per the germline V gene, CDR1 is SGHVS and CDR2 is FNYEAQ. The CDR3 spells CASSDGRTNTEAFF. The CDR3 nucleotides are TGTGCCAGCAGTGACGGACGGACGAACACTGAAGCTTTCTTT. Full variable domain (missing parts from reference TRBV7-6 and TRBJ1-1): GAGVSQSPRYKVTKRGQDVALRCDPISGHVSLYWYRQALGQGPEFLTYFNYEAQQDKSGLPNDRFSAERPEGSISTLTIQRTEQRDSAMYRCASSDGRTNTEAFFGQGTRLTVV.

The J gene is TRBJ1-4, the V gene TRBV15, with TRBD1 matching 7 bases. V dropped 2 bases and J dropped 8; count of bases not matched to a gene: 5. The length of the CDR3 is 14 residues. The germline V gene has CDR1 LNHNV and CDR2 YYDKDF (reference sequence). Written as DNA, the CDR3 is TGTGCCACCAGCAGATCAGGGGGTGCAGAAAAACTGTTTTTT. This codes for CATSRSGGAEKLFF.

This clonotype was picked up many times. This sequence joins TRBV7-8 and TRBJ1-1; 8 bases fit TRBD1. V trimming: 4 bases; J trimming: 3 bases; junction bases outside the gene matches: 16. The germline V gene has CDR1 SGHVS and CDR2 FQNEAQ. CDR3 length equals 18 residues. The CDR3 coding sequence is TGTGCCAGCAGCTCCAGAGGGGCAGGGGGCGACGGGGACACTGAAGCTTTCTTT. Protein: CASSSRGAGGDGDTEAFF.

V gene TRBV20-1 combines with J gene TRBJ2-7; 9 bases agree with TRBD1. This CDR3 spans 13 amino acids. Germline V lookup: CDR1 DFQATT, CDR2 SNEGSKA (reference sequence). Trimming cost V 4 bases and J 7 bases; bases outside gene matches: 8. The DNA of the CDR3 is TGCAGTGCTACCACAGGGGGCTCTAGGGAGCAGTACTTC. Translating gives CSATTGGSREQYF.

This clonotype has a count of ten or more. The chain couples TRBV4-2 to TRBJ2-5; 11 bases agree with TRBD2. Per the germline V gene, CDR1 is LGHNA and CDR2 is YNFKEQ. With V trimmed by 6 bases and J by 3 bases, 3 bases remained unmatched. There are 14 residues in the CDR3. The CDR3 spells CASRMTSGEETQYF. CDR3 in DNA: TGTGCCAGCAGGATGACTAGCGGGGAAGAGACCCAGTACTTC.

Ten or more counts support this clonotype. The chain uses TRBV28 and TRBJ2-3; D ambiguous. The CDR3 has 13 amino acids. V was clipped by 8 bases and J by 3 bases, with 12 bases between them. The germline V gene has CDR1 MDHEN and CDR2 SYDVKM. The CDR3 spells CASGWALTDTQYF. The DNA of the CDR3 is TGTGCCAGCGGCTGGGCTTTGACAGATACGCAGTATTTT. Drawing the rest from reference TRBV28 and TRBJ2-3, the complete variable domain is DVKVTQSSRYLVKRTGEKVFLECVQDMDHENMFWYRQDPGLGLRLIYFSYDVKMKEKGDIPEGYSVSREKKERFSLILESASTNQTSMYLCASGWALTDTQYFGPGTRLTVL.

The CDR3 loop reads CASSIGGFSYEQYF. Here the CDR3 DNA reads TGTGCCAGTAGTATAGGGGGCTTCTCCTACGAGCAGTACTTC. This sequence joins TRBV19 and TRBJ2-7, with D perhaps TRBD1 (5 bases). CDR3 length equals 14 residues. CDR1 and CDR2 (germline): LNHDA, SQIVND (reference sequence). V lost 1 base to trimming and J lost 0 bases, with 7 bases between them.

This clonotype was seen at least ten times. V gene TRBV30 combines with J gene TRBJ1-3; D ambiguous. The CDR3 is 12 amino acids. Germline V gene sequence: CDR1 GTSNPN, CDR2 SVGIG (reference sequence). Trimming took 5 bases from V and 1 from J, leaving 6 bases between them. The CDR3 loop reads CAWGPSGNTIYF. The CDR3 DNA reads TGTGCCTGGGGGCCTTCTGGAAACACCATATATTTT.

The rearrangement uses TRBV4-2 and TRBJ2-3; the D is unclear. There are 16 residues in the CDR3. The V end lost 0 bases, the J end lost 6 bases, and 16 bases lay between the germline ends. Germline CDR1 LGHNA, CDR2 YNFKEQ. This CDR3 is CASSQDILNSWDTQYF. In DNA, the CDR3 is TGTGCCAGCAGCCAAGATATACTAAACTCTTGGGATACGCAGTATTTT.

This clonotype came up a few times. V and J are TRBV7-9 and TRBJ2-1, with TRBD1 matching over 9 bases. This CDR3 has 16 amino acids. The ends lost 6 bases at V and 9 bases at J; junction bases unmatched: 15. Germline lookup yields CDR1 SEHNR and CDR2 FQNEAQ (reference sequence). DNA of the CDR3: TGTGCCAGCAGGAACCGGGACAGGGATTCCAGGGGTGAGCAGTTCTTC. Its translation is CASRNRDRDSRGEQFF.

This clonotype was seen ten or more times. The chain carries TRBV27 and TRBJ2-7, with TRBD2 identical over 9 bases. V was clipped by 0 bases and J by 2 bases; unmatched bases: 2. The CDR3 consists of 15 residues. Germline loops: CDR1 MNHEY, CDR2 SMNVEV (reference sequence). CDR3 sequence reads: CASSLSGLAAYEQYF. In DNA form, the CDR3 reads TGTGCCAGCAGTTTATCGGGACTAGCAGCCTACGAGCAGTACTTC.

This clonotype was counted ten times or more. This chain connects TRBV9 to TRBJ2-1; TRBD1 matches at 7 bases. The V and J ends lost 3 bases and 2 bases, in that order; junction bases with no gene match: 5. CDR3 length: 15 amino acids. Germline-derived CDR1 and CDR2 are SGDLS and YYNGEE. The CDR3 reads CASSETGSTYNEQFF. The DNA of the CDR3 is TGTGCCAGCAGCGAGACAGGGAGTACCTACAATGAGCAGTTCTTC. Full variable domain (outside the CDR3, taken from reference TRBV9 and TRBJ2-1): DSGVTQTPKHLITATGQRVTLRCSPRSGDLSVYWYQQSLDQGLQFLIQYYNGEERAKGNILERFSAQQFPDLHSELNLSSLELGDSALYFCASSETGSTYNEQFFGPGTRLTVL.

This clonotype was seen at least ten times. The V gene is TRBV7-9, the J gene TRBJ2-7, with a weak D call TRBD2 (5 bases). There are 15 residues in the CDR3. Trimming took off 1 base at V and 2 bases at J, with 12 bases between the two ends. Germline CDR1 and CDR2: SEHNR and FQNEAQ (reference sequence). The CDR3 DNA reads TGTGCCAGCAGCTTAGAAGAGCTAGCCCCCTACGAGCAGTACTTC. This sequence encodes CASSLEELAPYEQYF.

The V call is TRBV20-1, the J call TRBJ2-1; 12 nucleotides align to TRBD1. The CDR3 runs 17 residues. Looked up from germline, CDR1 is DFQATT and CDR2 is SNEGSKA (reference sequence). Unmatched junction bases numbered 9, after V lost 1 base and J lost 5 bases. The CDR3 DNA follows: TGCAGTGCTAGAGCCCTAGGGGACAGGGGGCAAGACAATGAGCAGTTCTTC. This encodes CSARALGDRGQDNEQFF.

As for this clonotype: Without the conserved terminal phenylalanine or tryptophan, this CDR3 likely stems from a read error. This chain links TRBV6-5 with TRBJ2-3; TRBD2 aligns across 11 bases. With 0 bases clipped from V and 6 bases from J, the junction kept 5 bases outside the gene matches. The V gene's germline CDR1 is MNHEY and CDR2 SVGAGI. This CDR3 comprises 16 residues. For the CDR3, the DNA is TGTGCCAGCAGTTACTCCCTTAGCGGGGGGGCCGATACGCAGTATATT. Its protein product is CASSYSLSGGADTQYI.

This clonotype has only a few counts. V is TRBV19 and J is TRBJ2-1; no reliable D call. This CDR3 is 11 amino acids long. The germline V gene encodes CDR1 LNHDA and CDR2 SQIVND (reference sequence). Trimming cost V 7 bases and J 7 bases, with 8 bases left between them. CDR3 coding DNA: TGTGCCAGTACTAACCAAAATGAGCAGTTCTTC. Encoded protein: CASTNQNEQFF.